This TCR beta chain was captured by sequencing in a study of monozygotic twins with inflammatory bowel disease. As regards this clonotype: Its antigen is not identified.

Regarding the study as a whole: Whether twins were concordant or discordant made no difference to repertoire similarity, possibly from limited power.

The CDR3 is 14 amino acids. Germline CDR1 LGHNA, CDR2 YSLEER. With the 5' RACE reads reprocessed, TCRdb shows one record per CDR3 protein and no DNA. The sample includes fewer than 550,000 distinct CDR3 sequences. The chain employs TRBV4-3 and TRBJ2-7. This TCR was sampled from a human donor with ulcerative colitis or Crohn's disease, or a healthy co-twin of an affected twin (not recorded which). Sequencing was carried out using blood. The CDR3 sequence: CASSQGEPSYEQYF.